The 3 T cell receptor beta chains below come from one sample, sequenced in a study of T cells after yellow fever vaccination. One entry per CDR3 protein, called by TCRdb with MiXCR from the 5' RACE reads. The sample has roughly 15,000 distinct CDR3 sequences, 6% to 8% seen once; the top ten hold 1.6%. The starting material was PBMCs, either bulk or a sorted T-cell subset (CD4+, CD8+, memory, or dextramer-sorted; not recorded which), obtained on the day of the yellow fever booster vaccination. These receptors were obtained from a young man who received the YFV17D yellow fever vaccine.

This clonotype came up many times. This rearrangement joins TRBV18 to TRBJ1-5; D is ambiguous. The CDR3 runs to 13 residues. Germline V gives CDR1 KGHSH, CDR2 LQKENI. V dropped 5 bases and J dropped 7 bases, with 12 bases sitting between them. The CDR3 DNA sequence: TGTGCCAGCTCAAAGGCCAGTAACCAGCCCCAGCATTTT. This sequence encodes CASSKASNQPQHF. The whole variable domain, remainder taken from reference TRBV18 and TRBJ1-5, is NAGVMQNPRHLVRRRGQEARLRCSPMKGHSHVYWYRQLPEEGLKFMVYLQKENIIDESGMPKERFSAEFPKEGPSILRIQQVVRGDSAAYFCASSKASNQPQHFGDGTRLSIL.

This clonotype was observed at least ten times. The chain links TRBV3-1 to TRBJ2-5; 11 bases fit TRBD2. The V gene's germline CDR1 is LGHDT and CDR2 YNNKEL (reference sequence). This CDR3 spans 15 amino acids. Trimming at V came to 1 base and at J to 4 bases, leaving 2 bases not matched to a gene. The CDR3 DNA reads TGTGCCAGCAGCCAAGGACTAGCGGGGATAGAGACCCAGTACTTC. It yields the protein CASSQGLAGIETQYF.

This clonotype has at least ten counts. The J gene is TRBJ2-7, the V gene TRBV7-2; a possible D gene is TRBD2 (5 bases). The CDR3 has 18 amino acids. Trimming left V 3 bases short and J 0 bases short, with 21 bases between. The germline V gene encodes CDR1 SGHTA and CDR2 FQGNSA. This CDR3 reads CASSFHLTGLLSSYEQYF. Written as DNA, the CDR3 is TGTGCCAGCAGCTTCCACCTTACTGGACTGTTGAGCTCCTACGAGCAGTACTTC.